The source of this TCR beta chain is a study of T cells in Graves' hyperthyroidism and ophthalmopathy. Hyperthyroidism in the patients, aged 18 to 65, was newly diagnosed and under 2 months in duration. Whole-study results and caveats: Blood also showed most of the thyroid clonotypes that were expanded above 0.001.

Concerning this clonotype itself: The antigen remains undetermined.

The source material, RNA transcripts, was used to amplify TCR beta CDR3 regions. The TCR CDR3 first-round RT-PCR relied on the HTBI primer set. TCRdb ran MiXCR on the multiplex PCR reads and lists one entry per CDR3 protein. Of 450,000 to 700,000 distinct CDR3 sequences listed, 46% are singletons. V was shortened by 0 bases and J by 7 bases, with 12 bases between the two germline ends. The CDR3 runs 14 residues. Germline assignment: CDR1 MGHDK and CDR2 SYGVNS. The TCR originated in a woman under 30 with Graves' hyperthyroidism. The chain links TRBV25-1 to TRBJ2-5; a possible D gene is TRBD1 (5 bases). The sample taken for sequencing was peripheral blood or thyroid tissue (not recorded which). The chain's CDR3 is CASSEYGANGTQYF. As DNA, the CDR3 is TGTGCCAGCAGTGAATATGGGGCGAATGGGACCCAGTACTTC.